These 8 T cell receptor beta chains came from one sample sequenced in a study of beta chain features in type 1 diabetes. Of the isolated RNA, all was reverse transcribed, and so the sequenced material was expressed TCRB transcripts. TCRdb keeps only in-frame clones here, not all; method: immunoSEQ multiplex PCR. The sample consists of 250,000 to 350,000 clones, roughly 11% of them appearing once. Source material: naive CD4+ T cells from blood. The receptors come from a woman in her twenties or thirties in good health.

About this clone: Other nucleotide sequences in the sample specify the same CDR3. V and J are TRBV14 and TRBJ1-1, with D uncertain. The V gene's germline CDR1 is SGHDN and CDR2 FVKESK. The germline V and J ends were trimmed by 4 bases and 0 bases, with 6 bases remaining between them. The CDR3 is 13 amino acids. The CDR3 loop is CASSPSMNTEAFF. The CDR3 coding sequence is TGTGCCAGCAGCCCATCTATGAACACTGAAGCTTTCTTT. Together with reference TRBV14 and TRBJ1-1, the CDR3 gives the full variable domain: EAGVTQFPSHSVIEKGQTVTLRCDPISGHDNLYWYRRVMGKEIKFLLHFVKESKQDESGMPNNRFLAERTGGTYSTLKVQPAELEDSGVYFCASSPSMNTEAFFGQGTRLTVV.

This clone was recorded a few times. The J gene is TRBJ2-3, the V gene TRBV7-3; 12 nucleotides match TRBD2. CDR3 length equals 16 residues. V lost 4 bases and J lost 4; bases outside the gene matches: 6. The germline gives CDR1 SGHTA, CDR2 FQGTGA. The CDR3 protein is CASSSGLAGFPDTQYF. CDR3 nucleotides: TGTGCCAGCAGCTCCGGACTAGCGGGATTTCCAGATACGCAGTATTTT. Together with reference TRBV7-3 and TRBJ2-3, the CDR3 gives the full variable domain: GAGVSQTPSNKVTEKGKYVELRCDPISGHTALYWYRQSLGQGPEFLIYFQGTGAADDSGLPNDRFFAVRPEGSVSTLKIQRTERGDSAVYLCASSSGLAGFPDTQYFGPGTRLTVL.

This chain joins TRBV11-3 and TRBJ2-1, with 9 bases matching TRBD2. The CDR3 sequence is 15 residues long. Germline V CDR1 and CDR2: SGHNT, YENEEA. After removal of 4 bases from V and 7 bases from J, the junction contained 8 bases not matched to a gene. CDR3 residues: CASSSIAGAGNEQFF. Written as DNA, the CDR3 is TGTGCCAGCAGCTCTATAGCGGGAGCTGGAAATGAGCAGTTCTTC. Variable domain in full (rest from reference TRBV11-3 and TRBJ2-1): EAGVVQSPRYKIIEKKQPVAFWCNPISGHNTLYWYLQNLGQGPELLIRYENEEAVDDSQLPKDRFSAERLKGVDSTLKIQPAELGDSAVYLCASSSIAGAGNEQFFGPGTRLTVL.

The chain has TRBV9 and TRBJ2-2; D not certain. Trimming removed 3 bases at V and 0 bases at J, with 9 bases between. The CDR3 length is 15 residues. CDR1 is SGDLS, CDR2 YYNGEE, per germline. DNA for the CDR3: TGTGCCAGCAGCGCTTACACCCCGAACACCGGGGAGCTGTTTTTT. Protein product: CASSAYTPNTGELFF.

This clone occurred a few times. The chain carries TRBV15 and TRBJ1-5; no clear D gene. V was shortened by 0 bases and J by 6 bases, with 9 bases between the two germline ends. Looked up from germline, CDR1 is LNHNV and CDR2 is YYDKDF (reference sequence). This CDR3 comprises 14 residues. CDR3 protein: CATSRDLSGQPQHF. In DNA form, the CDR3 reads TGTGCCACCAGCAGAGATCTCTCCGGTCAGCCCCAGCATTTT.

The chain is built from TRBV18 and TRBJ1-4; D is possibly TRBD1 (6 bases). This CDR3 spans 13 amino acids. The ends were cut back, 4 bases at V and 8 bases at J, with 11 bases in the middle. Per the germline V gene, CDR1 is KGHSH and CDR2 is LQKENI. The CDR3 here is CASSLYREEKLFF. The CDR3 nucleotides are TGTGCCAGCTCACTGTACAGGGAGGAAAAACTGTTTTTT.

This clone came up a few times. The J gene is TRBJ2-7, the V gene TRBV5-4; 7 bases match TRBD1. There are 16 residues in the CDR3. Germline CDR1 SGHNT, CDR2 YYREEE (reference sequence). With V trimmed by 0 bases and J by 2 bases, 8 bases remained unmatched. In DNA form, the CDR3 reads TGTGCCAGCAGCTTGGCCTCGGGACAGCGCCCCTACGAGCAGTACTTC. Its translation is CASSLASGQRPYEQYF. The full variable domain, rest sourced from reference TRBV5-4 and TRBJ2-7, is ETGVTQSPTHLIKTRGQQVTLRCSSQSGHNTVSWYQQALGQGPQFIFQYYREEENGRGNFPPRFSGLQFPNYSSELNVNALELDDSALYLCASSLASGQRPYEQYFGPGTRLTVT.

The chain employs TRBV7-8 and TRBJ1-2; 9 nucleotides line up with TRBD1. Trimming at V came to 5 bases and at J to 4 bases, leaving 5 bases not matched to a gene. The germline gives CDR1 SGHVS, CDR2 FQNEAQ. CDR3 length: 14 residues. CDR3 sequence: CASSITGGGYGYTF. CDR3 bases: TGTGCCAGCAGCATCACAGGGGGCGGCTATGGCTACACCTTC.